The next 16 T cell receptor beta chains were all read from a single sample in a study of blood T cell repertoires in COVID-19. Profiling relied on immunoSEQ multiplex PCR, and the TCRdb table lists in-frame clones only, not all of them. The sample consists of more than 40,000 clones, roughly 89% of them appearing once. Sequenced sample: peripheral blood. The source is a man of 80 years or more with acute or convalescent COVID-19.

The chain joins TRBV12-3 or TRBV12-4 to TRBJ1-1, with D tentatively TRBD1 (5 bases). The CDR3 runs 13 residues. The ends were cut back, 7 bases at V and 5 bases at J, with 14 bases in the middle. The DNA for the CDR3 is TGTGCCAGCACCTGGGACTTGGGGACTGAAGCTTTCTTT. Residues: CASTWDLGTEAFF.

This clone was detected only a few times. The chain is built from TRBV12-3 or TRBV12-4 and TRBJ1-4, with D maybe TRBD1 (6 bases). V was pared by 7 bases and J by 7 bases, with 10 bases between. The CDR3 spans 12 residues. CDR3 bases: TGTGCCAGCAAAACGGACAGTGAAAAACTGTTTTTT. It is translated as CASKTDSEKLFF.

The sample holds one count of this clone. The rearrangement links TRBV9 to TRBJ2-2, with 7 bases that match TRBD1. The V and J ends lost 0 bases and 7 bases, in that order; junction bases with no gene match: 6. The CDR3 has 15 residues. Germline V lookup: CDR1 SGDLS, CDR2 YYNGEE. The CDR3 sequence: CASSVVGGSGGELFF. The CDR3 nucleotides read TGTGCCAGCAGCGTAGTAGGGGGCAGCGGCGGGGAGCTGTTTTTT.

The J gene is TRBJ2-7, the V gene TRBV18; D uncertain. The V and J ends lost 3 bases and 3 bases respectively, with 9 bases between them. The CDR3 consists of 13 residues. Germline V CDR1 and CDR2: KGHSH, LQKENI. CDR3 in amino acids: CASSPPGFYEQYF. The CDR3 DNA follows: TGTGCCAGCTCACCCCCCGGGTTCTACGAGCAGTACTTC.

The chain uses TRBV5-1 and TRBJ2-1; 7 bases are a match to TRBD1. This CDR3 comprises 15 residues. Germline V lookup: CDR1 SGHRS, CDR2 YFSETQ. With V trimmed by 2 bases and J by 6 bases, 8 bases remained unmatched. CDR3 region: CASSFRQGNGNEQFF. As DNA, the CDR3 is TGCGCCAGCAGCTTCCGACAGGGTAATGGCAATGAGCAGTTCTTC.

The genes are TRBV7-9 and TRBJ1-1, with 8 bases aligning to TRBD1. This CDR3 is 14 amino acids long. The germline CDR1 and CDR2 sequences are SEHNR and FQNEAQ (reference sequence). V gave up 4 bases and J gave up 2 bases; unmatched junction bases: 3. For the CDR3, the DNA is TGTGCCAGCAGCTCAGACAGGGGAAACACTGAAGCTTTCTTT. Protein: CASSSDRGNTEAFF.

Only one count was recorded for this clone. The chain carries TRBV2 and TRBJ2-7; D is perhaps TRBD1 (5 bases). In germline, CDR1 is SNHLY, CDR2 FYNNEI. V was pared by 4 bases and J by 6 bases, with 13 bases between. This CDR3 contains 13 residues. As DNA, the CDR3 is TGTGCCAGCAGTGTTTCAGGGCAGGGCGAGCAGTACTTC. As protein: CASSVSGQGEQYF.

The DNA of the CDR3 is TGCGCCAGCAGCTTGAGCGGGTTCTATGGCTACACCTTC. Amino acid sequence: CASSLSGFYGYTF. The chain joins TRBV5-1 to TRBJ1-2; D unresolved. This CDR3 has 13 residues. Germline loops: CDR1 SGHRS, CDR2 YFSETQ. V shed 1 base and J shed 4 bases, with 8 bases lying between them.

The chain links TRBV6-4 to TRBJ2-2, with D unclear. Per germline, CDR1 MRHNA and CDR2 SNTAGT. V was shortened by 6 bases and J by 2 bases, with 7 bases between the two germline ends. There are 13 residues in the CDR3. As DNA, the CDR3 is TGTGCCAGCAGCGGAGAAAACACCGGGGAGCTGTTTTTT. It yields the protein CASSGENTGELFF.

The rearrangement joins TRBV30 to TRBJ1-3; D is possibly TRBD1 (5 bases). V lost 5 bases and J lost 0, with 11 bases in between. CDR1 is GTSNPN and CDR2 is SVGIG in the germline V gene (reference sequence). CDR3 length: 14 amino acids. The CDR3 spells CAWVRQGSGNTIYF. The DNA for the CDR3 is TGTGCCTGGGTTCGGCAGGGCTCTGGAAACACCATATATTTT. Drawing the rest from reference TRBV30 and TRBJ1-3, the complete variable domain is SQTIHQWPATLVQPVGSPLSLECTVEGTSNPNLYWYRQAAGRGLQLLFYSVGIGQISSEVPQNLSASRPQDRQFILSSKKLLLSDSGFYLCAWVRQGSGNTIYFGEGSWLTVV.

The gene calls are TRBV15 and TRBJ1-6; D gene ambiguous. In germline, CDR1 is LNHNV, CDR2 YYDKDF (reference sequence). The CDR3 loop spans 13 amino acids. Trimming took off 5 bases at V and 13 bases at J, with 15 bases between the two ends. The CDR3 bases are TGTGCCACCAGCGGCCAGTCGTTGAATCCCCTCCACTTT. Protein sequence: CATSGQSLNPLHF.

The chain employs TRBV19 and TRBJ2-7; D is undetermined. The CDR3 runs 11 residues. The germline V gene encodes CDR1 LNHDA and CDR2 SQIVND (reference sequence). V lost 10 bases and J lost 2, with 9 bases in between. DNA for the CDR3: TGTGCCACCACAGCAGCCTACGAGCAGTACTTC. It is translated as CATTAAYEQYF.

The V call is TRBV5-5, the J call TRBJ2-2; the match to TRBD1 covers 9 bases. V was clipped by 1 base and J by 3 bases; unmatched bases: 1. The CDR3 sequence is 15 residues long. The germline gives CDR1 SGHKS, CDR2 YYEKEE (reference sequence). The CDR3, as DNA: TGTGCCAGCAGCTTGCGGACAGGGGACACCGGGGAGCTGTTTTTT. As protein: CASSLRTGDTGELFF.

The J gene is TRBJ1-4, the V gene TRBV12-3 or TRBV12-4, with D perhaps TRBD1 (5 bases). The CDR3 runs to 13 residues. Trimming took off 6 bases at V and 13 bases at J, with 18 bases between the two ends. DNA of the CDR3: TGTGCCAGCAGGCGTGGGGCGGGAACTGGACTGTTTTTT. It translates to CASRRGAGTGLFF.

The J gene is TRBJ1-2, the V gene TRBV19; D may be TRBD1 (6 bases). This CDR3 is 16 amino acids long. Germline loops: CDR1 LNHDA, CDR2 SQIVND (reference sequence). V lost 4 bases and J 6 bases, leaving 21 bases between the germline ends. The chain's CDR3 is CASSTSGQSTVHGYTF. DNA for the CDR3: TGTGCCAGTAGTACCTCCGGACAGTCGACGGTGCATGGCTACACCTTC.

The CDR3 DNA follows: TGTGCCAGCAGCTTAACTGGGGCTCTGAGAAACACCATATATTTT. The encoded protein is CASSLTGALRNTIYF. The chain combines TRBV7-9 with TRBJ1-3, with D maybe TRBD1 (5 bases). The CDR3 runs 15 residues. Looked up from germline, CDR1 is SEHNR and CDR2 is FQNEAQ (reference sequence). V lost 2 bases, J lost 5 bases, and 13 bases lay in between. The full variable domain, rest sourced from reference TRBV7-9 and TRBJ1-3, is DTGVSQNPRHKITKRGQNVTFRCDPISEHNRLYWYRQTLGQGPEFLTYFQNEAQLEKSRLLSDRFSAERPKGSFSTLEIQRTEQGDSAMYLCASSLTGALRNTIYFGEGSWLTVV.